The 20 T cell receptor beta chains below come from one sample, sequenced in a study of T cells after yellow fever vaccination. A single record per CDR3 protein comes from TCRdb applying MiXCR to the 5' RACE reads. The table shows some 300,000 distinct CDR3 sequences, with roughly 7.5% occurring only once. The material was PBMCs, obtained more than 35 days after the first yellow fever vaccination. All receptors derive from a man between 18 and 35 years old who received the YFV17D yellow fever vaccine.

This clonotype was picked up a small number of times. This chain connects TRBV7-2 to TRBJ2-2, with D hard to call. Trimming stripped 2 bases from V and 2 bases from J, with 6 bases between. This CDR3 has 14 residues. The V gene's germline CDR1 is SGHTA and CDR2 FQGNSA. The CDR3 spells CASSLSPNTGELFF. The DNA of the CDR3 is TGTGCCAGCAGCTTATCCCCAAACACCGGGGAGCTGTTTTTT.

This rearrangement joins TRBV5-1 to TRBJ2-1, with 7 bases aligning to TRBD1. Germline lookup yields CDR1 SGHRS and CDR2 YFSETQ. The CDR3 length is 18 residues. The V gene end was trimmed by 0 bases and the J gene end by 0 bases; junction bases not matched to a gene: 9. The CDR3 region is CASSLEGGITSSYNEQFF. CDR3 sequence (DNA): TGCGCCAGCAGCTTGGAAGGGGGCATTACGAGCTCCTACAATGAGCAGTTCTTC.

This clonotype was observed a few times. This chain uses TRBV7-2 with TRBJ1-1; D perhaps matches TRBD1 (6 bases). The CDR3 extends over 15 amino acids. The germline CDR1 and CDR2 sequences are SGHTA and FQGNSA. V lost 6 bases to trimming and J lost 1 base, with 15 bases between them. CDR3 in DNA: TGTGCCAGCAGGTACCGAAAGACAGGGAACACTGAAGCTTTCTTT. Translating gives CASRYRKTGNTEAFF.

The rearrangement uses TRBV28 and TRBJ1-4; D ambiguous. Germline V CDR1 and CDR2: MDHEN, SYDVKM. V was cut by 7 bases and J by 8 bases, with 17 bases left in between. The CDR3 is 14 residues long. The CDR3 is CASTSPEGVEKLFF. CDR3 DNA: TGTGCCAGCACCTCACCGGAAGGAGTCGAAAAACTGTTTTTT. The entire variable domain, with the rest obtained from reference TRBV28 and TRBJ1-4, is as follows: DVKVTQSSRYLVKRTGEKVFLECVQDMDHENMFWYRQDPGLGLRLIYFSYDVKMKEKGDIPEGYSVSREKKERFSLILESASTNQTSMYLCASTSPEGVEKLFFGSGTQLSVL.

The chain has TRBV6-1 and TRBJ2-1; D is undetermined. V lost 4 bases, J lost 3 bases, and 10 bases lay in between. CDR3 length equals 14 residues. Germline CDR1 and CDR2: MNHNS and SASEGT. CDR3 protein: CASSGSRSYNEQFF. CDR3 nucleotide sequence: TGTGCCAGCAGTGGTAGTAGGAGCTACAATGAGCAGTTCTTC.

The V and J genes are TRBV3-1 and TRBJ1-6; 8 bases align to TRBD1. The germline CDR1 and CDR2 sequences are LGHDT and YNNKEL (reference sequence). The CDR3 sequence is 17 residues long. V was pared by 1 base and J by 10 bases, with 12 bases of the junction left unmatched. CDR3 residues: CASSQGAGGIRGSPLHF. CDR3 DNA: TGTGCCAGCAGCCAAGGGGCAGGGGGCATAAGAGGATCACCCCTCCACTTT.

The CDR3 loop reads CASSINQRDTQYF. DNA of the CDR3: TGTGCCAGCAGCATCAACCAGAGGGATACGCAGTATTTT. V is TRBV7-2 and J is TRBJ2-3, with D unclear. This CDR3 comprises 13 residues. Germline V gene lookup returns CDR1 SGHTA and CDR2 FQGNSA. V lost 5 bases, J lost 6 bases, and 12 bases lay in between.

This clonotype was seen a few times. The chain recombines TRBV7-8 with TRBJ1-6; D is ambiguous. The CDR3 covers 13 residues. CDR1 is SGHVS and CDR2 is FQNEAQ in the germline V gene. V was trimmed by 2 bases and J by 5 bases, leaving 4 bases between them. The CDR3 loop is CASSLKDNSPLHF. CDR3 bases: TGTGCCAGCAGCTTAAAGGATAATTCACCCCTCCACTTT.

This clonotype appeared a few times. V usage is TRBV5-1 and J usage is TRBJ2-3; 10 nucleotides agree with TRBD2. Unmatched junction bases numbered 7, after V lost 4 bases and J lost 2 bases. CDR3 size: 16 residues. Germline V lookup: CDR1 SGHRS, CDR2 YFSETQ. CDR3 sequence reads: CASSLRTSGSTDTQYF. The CDR3 DNA reads TGCGCCAGCAGCCTCCGGACTAGCGGCTCCACAGATACGCAGTATTTT. The whole variable domain, filled in from reference TRBV5-1 and TRBJ2-3, reads KAGVTQTPRYLIKTRGQQVTLSCSPISGHRSVSWYQQTPGQGLQFLFEYFSETQRNKGNFPGRFSGRQFSNSRSEMNVSTLELGDSALYLCASSLRTSGSTDTQYFGPGTRLTVL.

Turning to this clonotype: At one of its ends the junction is not consistent with the germline gene, which may arise from a read error. The chain joins TRBV20-1 to TRBJ2-5; D is tentatively TRBD1 or TRBD2 (5 bases each). The CDR3 has 15 residues. The germline V gene encodes CDR1 DFQATT and CDR2 SNEGSKA (reference sequence). CDR3 DNA sequence: TGCTGTGCTAGAGATCAGTTGTCCTGGGGGGAGACCCAGTACTTC. Its translation is CCARDQLSWGETQYF.

The genes are TRBV11-2 and TRBJ2-7; TRBD1 matches 10 bases. The V gene end was trimmed by 4 bases and the J gene end by 4 bases; junction bases not matched to a gene: 13. CDR3 length: 17 amino acids. The germline gives CDR1 SGHAT, CDR2 FQNNGV. The CDR3 DNA follows: TGTGCCAGCAGCTCCCCCTCCAGACAGGGGGCAATGTACGAGCAGTACTTC. The encoded protein is CASSSPSRQGAMYEQYF.

In its sample, this clonotype was seen a few times. The V gene is TRBV5-1, the J gene TRBJ1-6; D is perhaps TRBD1 (6 bases). Germline V gene lookup returns CDR1 SGHRS and CDR2 YFSETQ. V lost 4 bases, J lost 10 bases, and 15 bases lay in between. The CDR3 is made up of 14 amino acids. The CDR3 DNA sequence: TGCGCCAGCAGCGAGACAGGCCCAGGGTCACCCCTCCACTTT. Protein: CASSETGPGSPLHF.

The sample holds a few counts of this clonotype. V is TRBV28 and J is TRBJ1-2; D perhaps matches TRBD1 (5 bases). The length of the CDR3 is 14 residues. Germline V gives CDR1 MDHEN, CDR2 SYDVKM. V was shortened by 5 bases and J by 4 bases, with 14 bases between the two germline ends. CDR3 residues: CASSPPGLSYGYTF. The CDR3 DNA follows: TGTGCCAGCAGTCCACCGGGACTGAGCTATGGCTACACCTTC.

The chain couples TRBV19 to TRBJ2-5; D unresolved. This CDR3 region has 13 residues. Germline CDR1 reads LNHDA; CDR2 reads SQIVND (reference sequence). V was shortened by 6 bases and J by 5 bases, with 13 bases between the two germline ends. Here the CDR3 DNA reads TGTGCCAGTAGAGTGACATCCGGGGAGACCCAGTACTTC. Residues: CASRVTSGETQYF.

This clonotype was observed a handful of times. The chain is built from TRBV7-2 and TRBJ2-2; D is perhaps TRBD2 (5 bases). CDR1 is SGHTA, CDR2 FQGNSA, per germline. The CDR3 totals 14 residues. V lost 3 bases and J lost 5, with 10 bases in between. In DNA, the CDR3 is TGTGCCAGCAGCTTCTCTAGCTGGACCGGGGAGCTGTTTTTT. It encodes CASSFSSWTGELFF.

The CDR3 region has the DNA TGTGCCAGCAGCTTGGATGACTATGGCTACACCTTC. This sequence encodes CASSLDDYGYTF. This chain links TRBV5-4 with TRBJ1-2, with D uncertain. The CDR3 consists of 12 residues. Germline values: CDR1 SGHNT, CDR2 YYREEE (reference sequence). The V gene lost 0 bases and the J gene lost 3 bases, with 3 bases spanning the gap.

This clonotype was counted many times. The rearrangement links TRBV7-2 to TRBJ2-3; D unresolved. From germline, CDR1 is SGHTA and CDR2 FQGNSA. Trimming cost V 5 bases and J 1 base, with 19 bases left between them. CDR3 length: 17 amino acids. The DNA for the CDR3 is TGTGCCAGCAGCCCCTTCCTTCCGGGCCTCCGCACAGATACGCAGTATTTT. The encoded protein is CASSPFLPGLRTDTQYF.

The chain links TRBV6-2 or TRBV6-3 to TRBJ2-1; 7 nucleotides match TRBD1. Germline CDR1 reads MNHEY; CDR2 reads SVGEGT. CDR3 length equals 12 residues. J was trimmed by 5 bases and V by 9 bases; bases with no gene match: 4. CDR3 coding DNA: TGTGCCAGTACTCAGGGGGACAATGAGCAGTTCTTC. This codes for CASTQGDNEQFF.

This clonotype was seen ten or more times. The rearrangement joins TRBV11-2 to TRBJ2-7; 8 bases agree with TRBD1. Per germline, CDR1 SGHAT and CDR2 FQNNGV. J was trimmed by 11 bases and V by 5 bases; bases with no gene match: 11. This CDR3 has 13 amino acids. The CDR3 loop is CASSLGTGQGEYF. CDR3 nucleotide sequence: TGTGCCAGCAGCCTAGGGACAGGACAAGGGGAGTACTTC.

The chain combines TRBV7-8 with TRBJ2-3, with a possible D match to TRBD2 (6 bases). The CDR3 runs to 15 residues. Germline assignment: CDR1 SGHVS and CDR2 FQNEAQ. Deletions cut 5 bases from V and 2 bases from J, with 14 bases between. The CDR3 region is CASSPLGGITDTQYF. The DNA of the CDR3 is TGTGCCAGCAGCCCCTTGGGGGGAATCACAGATACGCAGTATTTT.